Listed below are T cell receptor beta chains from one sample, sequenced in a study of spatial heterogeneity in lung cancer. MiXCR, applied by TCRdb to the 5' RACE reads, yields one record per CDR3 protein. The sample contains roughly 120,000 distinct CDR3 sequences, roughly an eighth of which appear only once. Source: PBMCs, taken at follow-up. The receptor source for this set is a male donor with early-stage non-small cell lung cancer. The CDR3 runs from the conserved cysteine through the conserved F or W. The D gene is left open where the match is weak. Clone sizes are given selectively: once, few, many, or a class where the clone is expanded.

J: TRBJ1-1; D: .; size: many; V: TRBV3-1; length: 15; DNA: TGTGCCAGCAGCCTCTCCCCAGGGACGAACACTGAAGCTTTCTTT; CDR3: CASSLSPGTNTEAFF
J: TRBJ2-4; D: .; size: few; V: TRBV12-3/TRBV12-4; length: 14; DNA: TGTGCCAGCAGTATAGACGGGACCAAAAACATTCAGTACTTC; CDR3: CASSIDGTKNIQYF
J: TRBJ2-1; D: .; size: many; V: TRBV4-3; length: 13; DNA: TGCGCCAGCAGCGTGGACTACTACAATGAGCAGTTCTTC; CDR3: CASSVDYYNEQFF
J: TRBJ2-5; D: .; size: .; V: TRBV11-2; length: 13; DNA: TGTGCCAGCAGCTCTGAACGAATGGAGACCCAGTACTTC; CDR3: CASSSERMETQYF
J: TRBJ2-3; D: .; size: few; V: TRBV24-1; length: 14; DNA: TGTGCCACCAGTGATCGGGCCGACAGAGATACGCAGTATTTT; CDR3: CATSDRADRDTQYF
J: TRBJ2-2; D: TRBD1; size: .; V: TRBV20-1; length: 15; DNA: TGCAGTGCTACTGGGACAGGTTATAACACCGGGGAGCTGTTTTTT; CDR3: CSATGTGYNTGELFF
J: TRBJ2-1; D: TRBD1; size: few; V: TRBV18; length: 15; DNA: TGTGCCAGCTCGCTGGCGGGACAGGGGAATAATGAGCAGTTCTTC; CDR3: CASSLAGQGNNEQFF
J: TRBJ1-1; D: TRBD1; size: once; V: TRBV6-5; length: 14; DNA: TGTGCCAGCAGTTCACACAGGGGACCCACTGAAGCTTTCTTT; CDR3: CASSSHRGPTEAFF
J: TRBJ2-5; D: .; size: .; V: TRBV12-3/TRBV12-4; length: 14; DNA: TGTGCCAGCATTCCCGGGACCGTCGCGGAGACCCAGTACTTC; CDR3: CASIPGTVAETQYF
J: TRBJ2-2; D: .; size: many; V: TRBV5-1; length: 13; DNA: TGCGCCAGCAGCTTGGGACCTACCGGGGAGCTGTTTTTT; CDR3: CASSLGPTGELFF
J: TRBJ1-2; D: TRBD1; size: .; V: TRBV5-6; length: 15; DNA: TGTGCCAGCAGCCGTCCCCCGGGACAGGGCTATGGCTACACCTTC; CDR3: CASSRPPGQGYGYTF
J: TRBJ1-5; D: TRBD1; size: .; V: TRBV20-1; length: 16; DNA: TGCAGTGCTACCGACAGGGGCACTCTTAGCAATCAGCCCCAGCATTTT; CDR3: CSATDRGTLSNQPQHF
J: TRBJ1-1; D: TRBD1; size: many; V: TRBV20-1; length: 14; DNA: TGCAGTGCTAGCAAACAGGGGCGGTACACTGAAGCTTTCTTT; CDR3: CSASKQGRYTEAFF
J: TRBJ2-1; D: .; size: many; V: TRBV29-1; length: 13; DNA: TGCAGCGTTGATAGGCAGAAGTACAATGAGCAGTTCTTC; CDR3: CSVDRQKYNEQFF
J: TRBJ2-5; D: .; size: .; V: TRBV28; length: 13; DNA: TGTGCCAGCAGTTTACAGCCCCAAGAGACCCAGTACTTC; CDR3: CASSLQPQETQYF
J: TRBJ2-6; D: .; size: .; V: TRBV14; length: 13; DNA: TGTGCCAGCCACAGGGCTGGGGCCAACGTCCTGACTTTC; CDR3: CASHRAGANVLTF
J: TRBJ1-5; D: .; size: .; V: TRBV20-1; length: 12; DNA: TGTAGTGTGCTGAACCCCGATCAGCCCCAGCATTTT; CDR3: CSVLNPDQPQHF
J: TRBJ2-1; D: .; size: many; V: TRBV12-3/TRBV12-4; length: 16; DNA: TGTGCCAGCAGCGTCAGCGGGTCGAGCTCCTACAATGAGCAGTTCTTC; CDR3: CASSVSGSSSYNEQFF
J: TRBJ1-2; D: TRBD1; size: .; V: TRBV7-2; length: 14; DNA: TGTGCCAGCAGGAACACAGGGGGGTTGATGGGCTACACCTTC; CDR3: CASRNTGGLMGYTF
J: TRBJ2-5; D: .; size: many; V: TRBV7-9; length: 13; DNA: TGTGCCAGCAGCTTAGCAGGGACGGAGACCCAGTACTTC; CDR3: CASSLAGTETQYF
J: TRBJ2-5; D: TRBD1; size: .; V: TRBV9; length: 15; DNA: TGTGCCAGCAGCGTTACAGGGGGCTTATTGGAGACCCAGTACTTC; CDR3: CASSVTGGLLETQYF
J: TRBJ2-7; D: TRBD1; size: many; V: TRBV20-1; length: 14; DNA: TGCAGTGGTTTTGAAGGGACAGGGATCTACGAGCAGTACTTC; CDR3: CSGFEGTGIYEQYF
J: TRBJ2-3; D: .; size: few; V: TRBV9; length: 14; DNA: TGTGCCAGCAGCGTAGTATCTACCACAGATACGCAGTATTTT; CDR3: CASSVVSTTDTQYF
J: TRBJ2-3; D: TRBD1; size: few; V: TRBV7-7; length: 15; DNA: TGTGCTAGCAGCTTCCGGGACAGGGGTACAGATACGCAGTATTTT; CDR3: CASSFRDRGTDTQYF
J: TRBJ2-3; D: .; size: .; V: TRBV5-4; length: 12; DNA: TGTGCCAGCAGCTTGCTTATGGATACGCAGTATTTT; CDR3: CASSLLMDTQYF
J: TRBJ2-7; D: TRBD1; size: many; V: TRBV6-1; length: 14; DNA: TGTGCCAGCAGCCGGGACAGGGAATTTGGCGAGCAGTACTTC; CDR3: CASSRDREFGEQYF
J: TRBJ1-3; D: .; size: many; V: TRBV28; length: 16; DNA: TGTGCCAGCAGTTCCACAACAGGGACCTCTGGAAACACCATATATTTT; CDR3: CASSSTTGTSGNTIYF
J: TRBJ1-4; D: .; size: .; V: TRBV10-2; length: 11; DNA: TGCGCCAGCTTGAAGGGTGAAAAACTGTTTTTT; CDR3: CASLKGEKLFF
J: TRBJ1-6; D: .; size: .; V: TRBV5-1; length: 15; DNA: TGCGCCAGCAGCTTGGTAGGACGGGACTTTTCACCCCTCCACTTT; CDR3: CASSLVGRDFSPLHF
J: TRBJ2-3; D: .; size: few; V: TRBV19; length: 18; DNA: TGTGCCAGTAGTGGGGAGGCGGTTAAGAGGCACAAATCAGATACGCAGTATTTT; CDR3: CASSGEAVKRHKSDTQYF
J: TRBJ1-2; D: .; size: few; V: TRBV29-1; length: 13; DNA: TGCAGCGTTCCCTATGGCCGGAGCTATGGCTACACCTTC; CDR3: CSVPYGRSYGYTF
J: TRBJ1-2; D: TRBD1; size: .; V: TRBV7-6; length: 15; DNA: TGCGCCAGCAGCCCGCCGACAGGGGGCGAATTGCCCTACACCTTC; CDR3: CASSPPTGGELPYTF
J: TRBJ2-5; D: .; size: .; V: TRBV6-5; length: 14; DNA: TGTGCCAGCACCACTGGCTGGGCTCAAGAGACCCAGTACTTC; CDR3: CASTTGWAQETQYF
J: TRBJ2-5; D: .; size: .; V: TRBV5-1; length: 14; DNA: TGCGCCAGCAGCTTTGCAGGGCGATGGGAGACCCAGTACTTC; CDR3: CASSFAGRWETQYF
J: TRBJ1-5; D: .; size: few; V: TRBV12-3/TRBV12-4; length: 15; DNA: TGTGCCAGCAGTTTGGTCCTTGGGGGCAATCAGCCCCAGCATTTT; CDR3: CASSLVLGGNQPQHF
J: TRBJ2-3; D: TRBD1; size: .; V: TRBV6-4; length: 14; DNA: TGTGCCAGCAGTCGGACAGGTTTCACAGATACGCAGTATTTT; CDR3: CASSRTGFTDTQYF
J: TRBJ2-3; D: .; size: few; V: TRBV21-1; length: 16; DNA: TGTGCCAGCAGCATCCCTAAGGACAAATTCACAGATACGCAGTGTTTT; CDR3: CASSIPKDKFTDTQCF
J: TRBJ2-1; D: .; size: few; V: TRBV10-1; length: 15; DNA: TGCGCCAGCAGTTTGGCAACATTCTCCTACAATGAGCAGTTCTTC; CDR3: CASSLATFSYNEQFF
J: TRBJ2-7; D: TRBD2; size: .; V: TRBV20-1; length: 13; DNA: TGCAGTGCAACCACTAGCGGGGGGAACGAGCAGTACTTC; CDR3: CSATTSGGNEQYF